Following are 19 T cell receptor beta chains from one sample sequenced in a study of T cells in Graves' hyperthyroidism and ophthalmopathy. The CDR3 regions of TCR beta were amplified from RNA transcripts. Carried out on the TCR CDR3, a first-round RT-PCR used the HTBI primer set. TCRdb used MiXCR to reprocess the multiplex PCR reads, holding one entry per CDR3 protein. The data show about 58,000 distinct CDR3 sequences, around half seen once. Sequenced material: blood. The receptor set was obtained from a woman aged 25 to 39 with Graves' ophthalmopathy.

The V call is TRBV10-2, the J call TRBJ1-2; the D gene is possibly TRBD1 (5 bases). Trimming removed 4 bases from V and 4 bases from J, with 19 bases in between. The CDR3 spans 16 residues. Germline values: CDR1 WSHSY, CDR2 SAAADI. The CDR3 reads CASSARTGTDLYGYTF. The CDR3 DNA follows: TGCGCCAGCAGTGCTAGGACCGGGACCGATCTCTATGGCTACACCTTC.

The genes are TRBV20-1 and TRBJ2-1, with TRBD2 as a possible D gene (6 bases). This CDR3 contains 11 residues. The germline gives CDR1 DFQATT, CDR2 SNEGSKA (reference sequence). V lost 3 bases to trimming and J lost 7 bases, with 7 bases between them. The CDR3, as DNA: TGCAGTGCTAGTCGGGGGAATGAGCAGTTCTTC. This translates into CSASRGNEQFF.

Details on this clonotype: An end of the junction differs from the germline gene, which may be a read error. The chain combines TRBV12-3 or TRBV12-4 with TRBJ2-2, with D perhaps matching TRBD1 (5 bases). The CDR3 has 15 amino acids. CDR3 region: CASSFSRADTEELFF. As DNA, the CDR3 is TGTGCCAGCAGTTTCTCCAGGGCGGACACCGAGGAGCTGTTTTTT.

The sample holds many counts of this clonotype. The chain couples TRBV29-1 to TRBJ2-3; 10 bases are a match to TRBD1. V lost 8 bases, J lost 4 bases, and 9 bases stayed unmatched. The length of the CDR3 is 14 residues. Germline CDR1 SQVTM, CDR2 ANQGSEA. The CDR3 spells CSLKRGTGADTQYF. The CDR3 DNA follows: TGCAGCCTAAAAAGGGGGACAGGGGCAGATACGCAGTATTTT.

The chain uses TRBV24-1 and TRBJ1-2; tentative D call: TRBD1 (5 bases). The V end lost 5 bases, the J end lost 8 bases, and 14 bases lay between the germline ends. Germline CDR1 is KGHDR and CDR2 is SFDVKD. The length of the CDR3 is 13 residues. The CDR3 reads CATSASSGFGYTF. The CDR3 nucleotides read TGTGCCACCAGTGCTAGTTCAGGGTTCGGCTACACCTTC.

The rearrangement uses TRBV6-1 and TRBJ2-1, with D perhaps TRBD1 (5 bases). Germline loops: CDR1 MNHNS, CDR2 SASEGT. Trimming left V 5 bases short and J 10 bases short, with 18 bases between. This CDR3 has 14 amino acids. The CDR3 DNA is TGTGCCAGCAGTCTCGACAGTCACACCGGGGAGCAGTTCTTC. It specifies CASSLDSHTGEQFF.

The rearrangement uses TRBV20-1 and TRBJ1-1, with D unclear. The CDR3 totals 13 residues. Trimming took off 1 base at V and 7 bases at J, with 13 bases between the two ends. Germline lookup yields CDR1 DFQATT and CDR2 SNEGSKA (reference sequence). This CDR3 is CSARGKRVYEAFF. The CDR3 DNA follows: TGCAGTGCTAGAGGGAAAAGGGTTTATGAAGCTTTCTTT.

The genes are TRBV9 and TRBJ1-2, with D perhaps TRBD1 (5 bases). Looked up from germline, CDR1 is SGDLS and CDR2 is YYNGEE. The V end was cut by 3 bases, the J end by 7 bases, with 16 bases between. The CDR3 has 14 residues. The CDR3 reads CASSAGGGVGGYTF. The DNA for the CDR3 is TGTGCCAGCAGCGCCGGGGGGGGAGTCGGTGGCTACACCTTC.

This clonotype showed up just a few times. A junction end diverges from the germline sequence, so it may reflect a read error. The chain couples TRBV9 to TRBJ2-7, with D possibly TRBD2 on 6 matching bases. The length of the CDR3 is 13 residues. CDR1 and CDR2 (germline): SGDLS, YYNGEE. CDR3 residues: CASSVAGSGEQCF. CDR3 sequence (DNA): TGTGCCAGCAGCGTAGCGGGCTCGGGGGAGCAATGCTTC. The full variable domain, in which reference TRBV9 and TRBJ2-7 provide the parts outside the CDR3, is DSGVTQTPKHLITATGQRVTLRCSPRSGDLSVYWYQQSLDQGLQFLIQYYNGEERAKGNILERFSAQQFPDLHSELNLSSLELGDSALYFCASSVAGSGEQCFGPGTRLTVT.

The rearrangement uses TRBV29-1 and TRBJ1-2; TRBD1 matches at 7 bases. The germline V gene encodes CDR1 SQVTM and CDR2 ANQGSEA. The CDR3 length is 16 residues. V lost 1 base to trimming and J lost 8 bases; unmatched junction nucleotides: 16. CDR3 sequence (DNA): TGCAGCGTTGAAGGCTACTCAAGACAGGGAGTCGTGGGCTACACCTTC. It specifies CSVEGYSRQGVVGYTF. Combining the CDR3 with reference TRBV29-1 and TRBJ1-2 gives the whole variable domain SAVISQKPSRDICQRGTSLTIQCQVDSQVTMMFWYRQQPGQSLTLIATANQGSEATYESGFVIDKFPISRPNLTFSTLTVSNMSPEDSSIYLCSVEGYSRQGVVGYTFGSGTRLTVV.

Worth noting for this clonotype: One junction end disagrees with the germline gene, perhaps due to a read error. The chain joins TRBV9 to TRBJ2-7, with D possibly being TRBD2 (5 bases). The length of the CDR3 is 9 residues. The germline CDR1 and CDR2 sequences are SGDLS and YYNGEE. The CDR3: CASSVRSGF. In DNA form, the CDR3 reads TGTGCCAGCAGCGTAAGGTCGGGGTTC. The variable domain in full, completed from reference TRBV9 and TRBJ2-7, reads DSGVTQTPKHLITATGQRVTLRCSPRSGDLSVYWYQQSLDQGLQFLIQYYNGEERAKGNILERFSAQQFPDLHSELNLSSLELGDSALYFCASSVRSGFGPGTRLTVT.

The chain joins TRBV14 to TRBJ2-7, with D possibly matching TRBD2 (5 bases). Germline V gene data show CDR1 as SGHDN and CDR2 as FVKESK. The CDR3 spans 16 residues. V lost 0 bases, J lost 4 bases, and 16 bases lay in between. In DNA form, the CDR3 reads TGTGCCAGCAGCCAAGAAGGTGGAACTAGGTCTTACGAGCAGTACTTC. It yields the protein CASSQEGGTRSYEQYF. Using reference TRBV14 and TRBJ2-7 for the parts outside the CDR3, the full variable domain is EAGVTQFPSHSVIEKGQTVTLRCDPISGHDNLYWYRRVMGKEIKFLLHFVKESKQDESGMPNNRFLAERTGGTYSTLKVQPAELEDSGVYFCASSQEGGTRSYEQYFGPGTRLTVT.

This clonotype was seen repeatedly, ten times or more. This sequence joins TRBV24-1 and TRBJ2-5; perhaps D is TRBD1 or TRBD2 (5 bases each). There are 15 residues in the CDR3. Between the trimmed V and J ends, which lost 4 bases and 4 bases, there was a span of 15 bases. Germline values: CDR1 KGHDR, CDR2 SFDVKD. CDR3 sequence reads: CATSEPRGYGETQYF. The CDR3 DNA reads TGTGCCACCAGTGAACCCCGGGGCTACGGAGAGACCCAGTACTTC.

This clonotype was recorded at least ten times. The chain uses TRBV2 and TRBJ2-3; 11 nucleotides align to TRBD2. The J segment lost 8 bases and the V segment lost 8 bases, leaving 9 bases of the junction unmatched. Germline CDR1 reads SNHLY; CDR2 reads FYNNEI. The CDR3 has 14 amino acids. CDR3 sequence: CASATSGSGVTQYF. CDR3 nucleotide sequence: TGTGCCAGCGCAACTAGCGGGAGTGGAGTTACGCAGTATTTT.

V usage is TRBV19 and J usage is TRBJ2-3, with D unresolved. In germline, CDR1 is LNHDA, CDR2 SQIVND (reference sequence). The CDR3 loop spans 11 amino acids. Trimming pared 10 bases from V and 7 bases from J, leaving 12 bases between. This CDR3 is CATDWDYTQYF. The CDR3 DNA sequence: TGTGCCACCGATTGGGATTATACGCAGTATTTT. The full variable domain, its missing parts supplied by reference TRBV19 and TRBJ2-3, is DGGITQSPKYLFRKEGQNVTLSCEQNLNHDAMYWYRQDPGQGLRLIYYSQIVNDFQKGDIAEGYSVSREKKESFPLTVTSAQKNPTAFYLCATDWDYTQYFGPGTRLTVL.

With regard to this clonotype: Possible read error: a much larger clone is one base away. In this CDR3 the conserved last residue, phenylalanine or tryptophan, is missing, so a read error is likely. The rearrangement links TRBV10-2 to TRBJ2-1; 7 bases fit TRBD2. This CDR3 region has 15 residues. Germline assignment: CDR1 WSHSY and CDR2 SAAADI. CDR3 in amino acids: CASSRREVAYNEQFL. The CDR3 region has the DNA TGTGCCAGCAGTAGACGGGAGGTTGCCTACAATGAGCAGTTCCTC.

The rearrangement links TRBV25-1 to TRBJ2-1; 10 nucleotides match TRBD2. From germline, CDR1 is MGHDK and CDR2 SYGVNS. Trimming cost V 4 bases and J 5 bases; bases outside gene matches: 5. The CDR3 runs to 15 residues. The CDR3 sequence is CASSAKTSGHNEQFF. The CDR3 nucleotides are TGTGCCAGCAGTGCCAAGACTAGCGGGCACAATGAGCAGTTCTTC.

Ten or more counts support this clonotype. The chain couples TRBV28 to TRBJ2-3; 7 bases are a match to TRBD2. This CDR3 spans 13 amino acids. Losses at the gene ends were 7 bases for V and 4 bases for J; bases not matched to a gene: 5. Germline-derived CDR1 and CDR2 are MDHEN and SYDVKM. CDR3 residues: CASMGGSPDTQYF. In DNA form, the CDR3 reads TGTGCCAGCATGGGCGGGAGCCCAGATACGCAGTATTTT.

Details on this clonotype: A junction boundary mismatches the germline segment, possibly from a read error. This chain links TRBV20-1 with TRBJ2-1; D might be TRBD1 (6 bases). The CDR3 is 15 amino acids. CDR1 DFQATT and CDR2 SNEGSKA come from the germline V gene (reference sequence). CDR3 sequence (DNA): TGCAGTGCTATAGATCCCAGGACAGCGCGCAATGGGCAGTTCTTC. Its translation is CSAIDPRTARNGQFF.